The clone carrying this T cell receptor (beta chain) appeared a few times. No antigen is known for it. With ipilimumab providing CTLA-4 blockade, focal radiation was administered to patients who had chemo-refractory metastatic non-small-cell lung cancer. The entry originates in a study of radiotherapy plus CTLA-4 blockade in lung cancer. Trimming took 3 bases from V and 1 from J; bases not matched to a gene: 6. CDR1 and CDR2 (germline): SGDLS, YYNGEE. There are 16 residues in the CDR3. Produced via immunoSEQ multiplex PCR; TCRdb's table is partial and in-frame only. The sample has roughly 110,000 clones, more than 65% seen once. Study-level findings and limits: Dynamics of early blood T cell clones, together with interferon-beta, were reportedly the best predictors of response.

This chain uses TRBV9 with TRBJ2-5; 10 bases fit TRBD2. This material consisted of peripheral blood, taken from a patient treated with radiotherapy plus ipilimumab. This TCR came from a human donor with non-small cell lung cancer that progressed on radiotherapy plus ipilimumab. Some clones in this sample may be carry-over from other donors' samples. The CDR3 protein is CASSGGSGGTQETQYF. CDR3 sequence (DNA): TGTGCCAGCAGCGGCGGTAGCGGGGGGACCCAAGAGACCCAGTACTTC.